This is a list of T cell receptor beta chains from one sample in a study of cytomegalovirus exposure and HLA in healthy donors. The data were produced by immunoSEQ multiplex PCR, yet TCRdb's version contains in-frame clones alone and is incomplete. The sample lists about 330,000 clones, more than 80% occurring once. Input material: PBMCs. All receptors derive from a woman younger than 35 in good health and CMV-seronegative. CDR3s include the opening cysteine and the closing phenylalanine or tryptophan. D genes are given only for firm matches. The size of a clone is reported for some rows only, either as once, few or many, or as a class for expanded clones.

d_call	clone_size	cdr3_length	v_call	j_call	cdr3_nt	cdr3_aa
TRBD2	.	17	TRBV2	TRBJ2-4	TGTGCCAGCTGGGGTACCGAAAGCGGGAGTTCGGGGAACATTCAGTACTTC	CASWGTESGSSGNIQYF
TRBD1	.	15	TRBV5-1	TRBJ2-5	TGCGCCAGCAGCTACGGACAGGGGCGAGGAGAGACCCAGTACTTC	CASSYGQGRGETQYF
TRBD2	.	16	TRBV4-2	TRBJ2-3	TGTGCCAGCAGCCAAGATAGCGGGACGGGCACAGATACGCAGTATTTT	CASSQDSGTGTDTQYF
TRBD2	.	17	TRBV27	TRBJ2-2	TGTGCCAGCAGTTTGTGGGGACTAGCGGGCAGGACCGGGGAGCTGTTTTTT	CASSLWGLAGRTGELFF
TRBD2	.	16	TRBV6-6	TRBJ2-2	TGTGCCAGCAGTGGACCCCGACTAGCTGACACCGGGGAGCTGTTTTTT	CASSGPRLADTGELFF
.	.	19	TRBV7-3	TRBJ2-5	TGTGCCAGCAGCTTCTACCCCGGATTAGCGGCCGTAGTTTCGGAGACCCAGTACTTC	CASSFYPGLAAVVSETQYF
TRBD2	.	17	TRBV7-2	TRBJ2-3	TGTGCCAGCACTGTAGCGGGAGGGCCGATAAGCACAGATACGCAGTATTTT	CASTVAGGPISTDTQYF
.	.	16	TRBV4-3	TRBJ2-2	TGCGCCAGCAGCCAAGACGGGACTTCGAACACCGGGGAGCTGTTTTTT	CASSQDGTSNTGELFF
.	.	12	TRBV2	TRBJ2-7	TGTGCCAGCAGGGAGGGGATCTACGAGCAGTACTTC	CASREGIYEQYF
.	.	13	TRBV6-1	TRBJ2-7	TGTGCCAGCAGCCGTCACTTGTCCTACGAGCAGTACTTC	CASSRHLSYEQYF
TRBD2	.	14	TRBV29-1	TRBJ2-4	TGCAGCGTTGTTTTACTAGCGGGAGTTAACATTCAGTACTTC	CSVVLLAGVNIQYF
TRBD1	.	16	TRBV11-2	TRBJ1-2	TGTGCCAGCTCCCGACTATCGGACAGGCCCTCCTATGGCTACACCTTC	CASSRLSDRPSYGYTF
.	.	14	TRBV15	TRBJ1-2	TGTGCCACCTCTGATCCGGGGGTGCAGGATGGCTACACCTTC	CATSDPGVQDGYTF
.	.	12	TRBV10-3	TRBJ2-1	TGTGCCATCAGTGCTACCTACAATGAGCAGTTCTTC	CAISATYNEQFF
TRBD1	.	15	TRBV6-1	TRBJ1-5	TGTGCCAGCAGTGTTGGACAGGTCGACAGGCGGCCCCAGCATTTT	CASSVGQVDRRPQHF
TRBD2	once	16	TRBV5-1	TRBJ2-3	TGCGCCAGCAGCTTACTAGCGGGGGCTAGCACAGATACGCAGTATTTT	CASSLLAGASTDTQYF
.	.	11	TRBV6-6	TRBJ2-3	TGTGCCACGGAAACGGGGGATACGCAGTATTTT	CATETGDTQYF
.	.	11	TRBV20-1	TRBJ1-5	TGCAGTACCTATAGCAATCAGCCCCAGCATTTT	CSTYSNQPQHF
TRBD1	.	14	TRBV9	TRBJ1-1	TGTGCCAGCAGCGGGGGACAGTTAAACACTGAAGCTTTCTTT	CASSGGQLNTEAFF
.	.	17	TRBV11-1	TRBJ2-1	TGTGCCAGCAGCTTAGCCCTGGTAAGCGGAGGTGGGAATGAGCAGTTCTTC	CASSLALVSGGGNEQFF
TRBD1	.	14	TRBV27	TRBJ2-1	TGTGCCAGCAGCGGACAGGGGATATACAATGAGCAGTTCTTC	CASSGQGIYNEQFF
.	.	16	TRBV7-3	TRBJ2-1	TGTGCCAGCAGCTTAACACCTAGTGTGGGGGGAAATGAGCAGTTCTTC	CASSLTPSVGGNEQFF
.	.	15	TRBV4-3	TRBJ2-7	TGCGCCAGCAGCCAGGCCTTAGCTGTAGACTACGAGCAGTACTTC	CASSQALAVDYEQYF
TRBD1	.	11	TRBV7-2	TRBJ1-2	TGTGCCAGCAACCAAGGGGGCGGCTACACCTTC	CASNQGGGYTF
.	.	15	TRBV29-1	TRBJ2-3	TGCAGCTCTTTGACACTTGGACAGAACACAGATACGCAGTATTTT	CSSLTLGQNTDTQYF
.	once	17	TRBV27	TRBJ2-1	TGTGCCAGCAGTTTATCGAGGAGGGGAGGCACAGTCAATGAGCAGTTCTTC	CASSLSRRGGTVNEQFF
TRBD2	.	12	TRBV29-1	TRBJ2-7	TGCAGCGCCAGGGAGGGTTACGACGAGCAGTACTTC	CSAREGYDEQYF
TRBD2	.	13	TRBV29-1	TRBJ2-1	TGCAGCGTTGGACTAGCGGGAGTGCAATTGGAGTTCTTC	CSVGLAGVQLEFF
.	.	16	TRBV18	TRBJ1-1	TGTGCCAGCTCACCACCGTGGTACACCCAGAACACTGAAGCTTTCTTT	CASSPPWYTQNTEAFF
.	.	15	TRBV19	TRBJ2-7	TGTGCCAGTACCTTCCGGGACTCGTCCTCCTACGAGCAGTACTTC	CASTFRDSSSYEQYF
TRBD2	.	15	TRBV7-2	TRBJ2-7	TGTGCCAGCAGCTTAGGTGGACTAGCGTTCTACGAGCAGTACTTC	CASSLGGLAFYEQYF
.	.	13	TRBV6-6	TRBJ2-5	TGTGCCAGCAGTTTGGACTTCCAAGAGACCCAGTACTTC	CASSLDFQETQYF
.	many	15	TRBV6-1	TRBJ1-1	TGTGCCAGCAGTGAAGTTGCGGTTGGCGACACTGAAGCTTTCTTT	CASSEVAVGDTEAFF
.	few	12	TRBV29-1	TRBJ2-2	TGCAGCGTTGTTAGTTTAAACGGGGAGCTGTTTTTT	CSVVSLNGELFF
.	few	15	TRBV5-1	TRBJ2-2	TGCGCCAGCAGCTTGGGACTAGGCATTACCGGGGAGCTGTTTTTT	CASSLGLGITGELFF
TRBD2	.	13	TRBV5-1	TRBJ2-2	TGCGCCAGCAGCTGGACTAGTACCGGGGAGCTGTTTTTT	CASSWTSTGELFF
.	.	15	TRBV7-9	TRBJ2-1	TGTGCCAGCAGCTTGCCCACCTCGGCCTACAATGAGCAGTTCTTC	CASSLPTSAYNEQFF
.	.	16	TRBV9	TRBJ1-4	TGTGCCAGCAGCCCCCGGGGCGGGACGGGAAATGAAAAACTGTTTTTT	CASSPRGGTGNEKLFF
TRBD1	once	15	TRBV6-5	TRBJ2-7	TGTGCCAGCAGTTACTCTGGGGGACAGATTTACGAGCAGTACTTC	CASSYSGGQIYEQYF
TRBD2	once	16	TRBV4-3	TRBJ2-1	TGCGCCAGCAGCCCCCGGGGGAGGGGCTCCTACAATGAGCAGTTCTTC	CASSPRGRGSYNEQFF
TRBD1	.	17	TRBV9	TRBJ2-1	TGTGCCAGCAGCGCTTACCCGGACCAGGGGGCGGGCAATGAGCAGTTCTTC	CASSAYPDQGAGNEQFF
TRBD2	.	15	TRBV6-5	TRBJ2-1	TGTGCCAGCAGCCCCCTCCTAGCGGGATTGGATGAGCAGTTCTTC	CASSPLLAGLDEQFF